Below are 24 T cell receptor beta chains sequenced from a single sample in a study of PD-1 blockade in classical Hodgkin lymphoma. Relapse was seen in all patients after autologous stem cell transplantation, and brentuximab vedotin exposure was variable. Repertoires were generated with immunoSEQ multiplex PCR, while TCRdb's copy carries only in-frame clones and drops some. The table has around 150,000 clones, approximately 81% seen once. The sample was peripheral blood mononuclear cells (PBMCs), taken before the second cycle of nivolumab. The receptor source for this set is a human donor with classical Hodgkin lymphoma.

This clone was seen a few times. The gene calls are TRBV28 and TRBJ1-3; possibly TRBD1 for D (6 bases). Germline values: CDR1 MDHEN, CDR2 SYDVKM. V was shortened by 6 bases and J by 0 bases, with 9 bases between the two germline ends. The CDR3 totals 14 residues. CDR3 loop: CASRRGVSGNTIYF. The CDR3 coding sequence is TGTGCCAGCAGGAGGGGGGTCTCTGGAAACACCATATATTTT.

This chain joins TRBV28 and TRBJ2-5; D is possibly TRBD1 (6 bases). The DNA end favors TRBJ2-7, so the J call may be wrong. Germline-derived CDR1 and CDR2 are MDHEN and SYDVKM. The CDR3 consists of 13 residues. CDR3 bases: TGTGCCAGCAGTTTACCGGACAGCTACGAGCAGTACTTC. This translates into CASSLPDSYEQYF.

The chain uses TRBV6-5 and TRBJ2-1; D is possibly TRBD2 (6 bases). Germline CDR1 reads MNHEY; CDR2 reads SVGAGI. Deletions cut 6 bases from V and 6 bases from J, with 15 bases between. The CDR3 consists of 14 residues. The CDR3 nucleotides read TGTGCCAGCAGCCCGATCGGACTACCCAATGAGCAGTTCTTC. It is translated as CASSPIGLPNEQFF.

The V call is TRBV7-3, the J call TRBJ2-1; D is unresolved. Trimming left V 4 bases short and J 4 bases short, with 8 bases between. Germline CDR1 and CDR2: SGHTA and FQGTGA. The CDR3 runs 13 residues. CDR3 bases: TGTGCCAGCAGCTCTGATAATTACAATGAGCAGTTCTTC. Protein product: CASSSDNYNEQFF.

V is TRBV7-2 and J is TRBJ2-7, with D tentatively TRBD1 (6 bases). The CDR3 length is 13 residues. Germline CDR1 SGHTA, CDR2 FQGNSA. V was shortened by 0 bases and J by 7 bases, with 10 bases between the two germline ends. The CDR3 loop reads CASSLAGTKEQYF. The DNA for the CDR3 is TGTGCCAGCAGCTTAGCGGGGACAAAGGAGCAGTACTTC.

The V and J genes are TRBV18 and TRBJ2-1, with 8 bases identical to TRBD1. Looked up from germline, CDR1 is KGHSH and CDR2 is LQKENI. V was clipped by 1 base and J by 7 bases; unmatched bases: 3. The CDR3 runs to 14 residues. CDR3 residues: CASSPRWTGNEQFF. The CDR3 DNA reads as TGTGCCAGCTCACCACGGTGGACAGGGAATGAGCAGTTCTTC.

This clone has more than one count but fewer than ten. The chain has TRBV23-1 and TRBJ1-6; no firm D call. TRBV23-1 is sorted into the ORF group, with uncertain function. V was pared by 0 bases and J by 10 bases, with 4 bases between. The CDR3 extends over 12 amino acids. The CDR3 sequence is CASSQSGSPLHF. CDR3 nucleotides: TGCGCCAGCAGTCAATCAGGGTCACCCCTCCACTTT.

The chain joins TRBV6-6 to TRBJ2-5; TRBD2 matches at 12 bases. With 6 bases clipped from V and 1 base from J, the junction kept 3 bases outside the gene matches. Germline assignment: CDR1 MNHNY and CDR2 SVGAGI (reference sequence). The CDR3 runs 15 residues. The CDR3 nucleotides are TGTGCCAGCAGCCCGGGACTAGCGGGCCAAGAGACCCAGTACTTC. Translation: CASSPGLAGQETQYF.

The sample holds one count of this clone. The chain joins TRBV18 to TRBJ2-7; 7 bases match TRBD2. The trim removed 1 base at V and 3 bases at J, leaving 6 bases unmatched. Germline loops: CDR1 KGHSH, CDR2 LQKENI. The CDR3 spans 15 residues. CDR3 loop: CASSPLAGSHYEQYF. The CDR3 bases are TGTGCCAGCTCACCACTAGCGGGTTCCCACTACGAGCAGTACTTC.

The chain is built from TRBV30 and TRBJ2-5, with 11 bases fitting TRBD1. Germline loops: CDR1 GTSNPN, CDR2 SVGIG (reference sequence). The CDR3 runs to 15 residues. The V segment lost 0 bases and the J segment 5 bases; nucleotides outside the gene matches: 5. This CDR3 reads CAWSVLDRGLETQYF. CDR3 coding DNA: TGTGCCTGGAGTGTCCTGGACAGGGGGCTGGAGACCCAGTACTTC.

V is TRBV29-1 and J is TRBJ2-1; D is possibly TRBD2 (5 bases). This CDR3 is built from 15 residues. Trimming removed 4 bases from V and 8 bases from J, with 21 bases in between. CDR1 is SQVTM, CDR2 ANQGSEA, per germline. In nucleotides, the CDR3 is TGCAGCGTTGTTGAGCTCCCTACCGGGCGGGATGAGCAGTTCTTC. Translation gives CSVVELPTGRDEQFF.

This sequence joins TRBV19 and TRBJ1-2; D uncertain. The germline V gene encodes CDR1 LNHDA and CDR2 SQIVND (reference sequence). The germline V and J ends were trimmed by 0 bases and 5 bases, with 7 bases remaining between them. The CDR3 has 13 amino acids. The CDR3 is CASSIDIGYGYTF. The CDR3 region has the DNA TGTGCCAGTAGTATAGATATAGGATATGGCTACACCTTC.

This rearrangement joins TRBV10-3 to TRBJ2-1, with 11 bases lining up with TRBD2. V trimming: 6 bases; J trimming: 12 bases; junction bases outside the gene matches: 16. Germline CDR1 is ENHRY and CDR2 is SYGVKD. The CDR3 totals 16 residues. The DNA for the CDR3 is TGTGCCATCAGAGCCCCTCCCTCACTAGCGGGAGAGGCGCAGTTCTTC. This gives the protein CAIRAPPSLAGEAQFF.

The J gene is TRBJ1-1, the V gene TRBV21-1; the table names TRBD1, a call not compared with the DNA. TRBV21-1 is a pseudogene locus. The CDR3 length is 14 residues. DNA of the CDR3: TGTGCCAGCAGCCACAGGAACATGAACACTGAAGCTTTCTTT. Translating it yields CASSHRNMNTEAFF.

This clone was counted a single time. The V call is TRBV9, the J call TRBJ1-1; D remains ambiguous. This CDR3 is 15 amino acids long. In germline, CDR1 is SGDLS, CDR2 YYNGEE. The ends were cut back, 1 base at V and 1 base at J, with 11 bases in the middle. CDR3 nucleotide sequence: TGTGCCAGCAGCGTAATCGGCCTGCCGAACACTGAAGCTTTCTTT. It is translated as CASSVIGLPNTEAFF.

This clone was recorded a few times. The gene calls are TRBV7-8 and TRBJ1-1, with D perhaps TRBD1 (6 bases). In germline, CDR1 is SGHVS, CDR2 FQNEAQ. There are 13 residues in the CDR3. With 8 bases removed from V and 5 bases from J, the gap between germline ends came to 15 bases. The CDR3 DNA is TGTGCCAGCCTCGGACAGCAGAGGACTGAAGCTTTCTTT. Its protein is CASLGQQRTEAFF.

The gene calls are TRBV18 and TRBJ1-1; D gene ambiguous. The CDR3 runs 13 residues. Per the germline V gene, CDR1 is KGHSH and CDR2 is LQKENI. The ends were cut back, 3 bases at V and 11 bases at J, with 16 bases in the middle. The CDR3 region has the DNA TGTGCCAGCTCACCCGAATCTCCCTTTTGGGCTTTCTTT. Residues: CASSPESPFWAFF.

This clone was seen only a few times. This chain connects TRBV10-3 to TRBJ1-2, with 10 bases fitting TRBD1. The trim removed 3 bases at V and 6 bases at J, leaving 4 bases unmatched. The CDR3 loop spans 14 amino acids. CDR1 is ENHRY and CDR2 is SYGVKD in the germline V gene. The CDR3 region has the DNA TGTGCCATCAGTGATTTCGACAGGGGGCATGGCTACACCTTC. Its protein product is CAISDFDRGHGYTF.

The V gene is TRBV11-2, the J gene TRBJ2-6, with 8 positions matching TRBD1. The germline V gene has CDR1 SGHAT and CDR2 FQNNGV. This CDR3 region has 17 residues. The V and J ends lost 1 base and 3 bases, in that order; junction bases with no gene match: 5. Here the CDR3 DNA reads TGTGCCAGCAGCTTAGGGCAGGGGGCGCTTGGGGCCAACGTCCTGACTTTC. Translating it yields CASSLGQGALGANVLTF.

The count of this clone is one. This chain links TRBV6-6 with TRBJ2-2; no clear D. Germline CDR1 is MNHNY and CDR2 is SVGAGI (reference sequence). The CDR3 is made up of 12 amino acids. V was shortened by 5 bases and J by 3 bases, with 4 bases between the two germline ends. CDR3 nucleotide sequence: TGTGCCAGCAGTCTCTACACCGGGGAGCTGTTTTTT. The encoded protein is CASSLYTGELFF.

A single count supports this clone. The gene calls are TRBV19 and TRBJ1-1; D remains ambiguous. V shed 5 bases and J shed 6 bases, with 13 bases lying between them. The length of the CDR3 is 13 residues. Germline CDR1 LNHDA, CDR2 SQIVND (reference sequence). The CDR3 is CASSSPASPEAFF. The CDR3 DNA reads TGTGCCAGTAGTTCACCGGCCAGCCCTGAAGCTTTCTTT. Full variable domain (outside the CDR3, taken from reference TRBV19 and TRBJ1-1): DGGITQSPKYLFRKEGQNVTLSCEQNLNHDAMYWYRQDPGQGLRLIYYSQIVNDFQKGDIAEGYSVSREKKESFPLTVTSAQKNPTAFYLCASSSPASPEAFFGQGTRLTVV.

V usage is TRBV6-5 and J usage is TRBJ1-1; D gene unclear. This CDR3 has 13 residues. V was trimmed by 6 bases and J by 5 bases, leaving 13 bases between them. The germline gives CDR1 MNHEY, CDR2 SVGAGI. The CDR3 loop is CASSPPFGTEAFF. Written as DNA, the CDR3 is TGTGCCAGCAGCCCACCTTTCGGGACTGAAGCTTTCTTT.

V gene TRBV27 combines with J gene TRBJ2-3, with D hard to call. Trimming cost V 7 bases and J 2 bases, with 16 bases left between them. The CDR3 is 15 amino acids. In germline, CDR1 is MNHEY, CDR2 SMNVEV (reference sequence). CDR3 coding DNA: TGTGCCAGCAAAGGAATCCTCCTCCCCACAGATACGCAGTATTTT. Its translation is CASKGILLPTDTQYF.

V is TRBV2 and J is TRBJ2-1, with 8 bases that match TRBD2. The CDR3 spans 15 residues. Unmatched junction bases numbered 12, after V lost 4 bases and J lost 10 bases. The germline V gene encodes CDR1 SNHLY and CDR2 FYNNEI. For the CDR3, the DNA is TGTGCCAGCAGTGTTAATCCCAGGACTAGCCGGGAGCAGTTCTTC. This translates into CASSVNPRTSREQFF.